These 3 T cell receptor beta chains share one sample of origin, sequenced in a study of early T cells in non-severe SARS-CoV-2 infection. TCRdb analysed the 5' RACE reads with MiXCR anew, one entry per CDR3 protein. Of around 78,000 distinct CDR3 sequences in the sample, more than 13% were seen once. Sequencing was carried out using whole blood. All receptors come from an adult who was a healthcare worker with PCR-confirmed SARS-CoV-2 infection or an uninfected control (not recorded which).

This clonotype has at least ten counts. V usage is TRBV6-4 and J usage is TRBJ1-1, with 8 positions matching TRBD1. This CDR3 has 13 amino acids. Trimming at V came to 4 bases and at J to 10 bases, leaving 8 bases not matched to a gene. Germline CDR1 reads MRHNA; CDR2 reads SNTAGT. The CDR3: CASSVGTGGRAFF. The CDR3 DNA reads as TGTGCCAGCAGTGTGGGGACAGGAGGGAGAGCTTTCTTT.

This clonotype was counted many times. The V gene is TRBV12-3 or TRBV12-4, the J gene TRBJ2-1; 11 bases match TRBD2. The CDR3 is made up of 15 amino acids. V trimming: 6 bases; J trimming: 7 bases; junction bases outside the gene matches: 8. CDR3 in DNA: TGTGCCAGCAGCAAGACTAGCGGGATATTTAATGAGCAGTTCTTC. Its translation: CASSKTSGIFNEQFF.

The genes are TRBV7-9 and TRBJ2-3; TRBD2 aligns across 11 bases. The trim removed 5 bases at V and 6 bases at J, leaving 10 bases unmatched. Germline loops: CDR1 SEHNR, CDR2 FQNEAQ (reference sequence). CDR3 length: 16 residues. In nucleotides, the CDR3 is TGTGCCAGCAGCACAACCGGTAGCGGGAGGGAGGATACGCAGTATTTT. Residues: CASSTTGSGREDTQYF.